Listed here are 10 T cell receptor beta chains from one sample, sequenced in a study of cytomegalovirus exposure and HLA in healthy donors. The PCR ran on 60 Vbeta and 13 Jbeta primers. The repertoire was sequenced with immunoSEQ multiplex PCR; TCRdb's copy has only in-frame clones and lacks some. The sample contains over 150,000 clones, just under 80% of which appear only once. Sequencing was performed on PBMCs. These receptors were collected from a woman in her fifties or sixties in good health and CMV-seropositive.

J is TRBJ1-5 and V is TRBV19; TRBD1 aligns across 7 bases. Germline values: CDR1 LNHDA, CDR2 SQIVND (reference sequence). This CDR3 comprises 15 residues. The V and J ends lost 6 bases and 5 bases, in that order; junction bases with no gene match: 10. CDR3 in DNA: TGTGCCAGTAGCCCCGACAGGGAGGTTGATCAGCCCCAGCATTTT. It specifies CASSPDREVDQPQHF.

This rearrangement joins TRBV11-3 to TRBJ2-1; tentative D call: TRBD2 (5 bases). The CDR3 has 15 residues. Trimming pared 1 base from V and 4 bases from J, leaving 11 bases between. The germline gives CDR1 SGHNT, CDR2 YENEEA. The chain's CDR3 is CASSLASGSYNEQFF. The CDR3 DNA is TGTGCCAGCAGCTTAGCCTCTGGGAGTTACAATGAGCAGTTCTTC.

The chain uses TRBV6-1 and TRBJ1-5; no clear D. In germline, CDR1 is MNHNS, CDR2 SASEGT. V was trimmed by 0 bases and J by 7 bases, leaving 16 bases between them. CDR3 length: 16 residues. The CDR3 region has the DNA TGTGCCAGCAGTGAAGCGCGGGGTTGGTCGGGACAGCCCCAGCATTTT. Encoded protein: CASSEARGWSGQPQHF.

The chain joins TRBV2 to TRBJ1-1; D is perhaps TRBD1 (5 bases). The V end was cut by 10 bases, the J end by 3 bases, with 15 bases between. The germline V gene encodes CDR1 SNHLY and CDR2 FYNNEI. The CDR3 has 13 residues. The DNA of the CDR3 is TGTGCCACTATCAGGGTCTTCGACACTGAAGCTTTCTTT. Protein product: CATIRVFDTEAFF. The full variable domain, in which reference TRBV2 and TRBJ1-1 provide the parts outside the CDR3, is EPEVTQTPSHQVTQMGQEVILRCVPISNHLYFYWYRQILGQKVEFLVSFYNNEISEKSEIFDDQFSVERPDGSNFTLKIRSTKLEDSAMYFCATIRVFDTEAFFGQGTRLTVV.

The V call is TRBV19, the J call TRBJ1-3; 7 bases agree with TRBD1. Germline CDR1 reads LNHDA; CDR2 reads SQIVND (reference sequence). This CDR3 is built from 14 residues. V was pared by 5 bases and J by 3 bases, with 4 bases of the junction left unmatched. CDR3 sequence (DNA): TGTGCCAGTAGTCCCGACAGGGTTGGAAACACCATATATTTT. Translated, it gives CASSPDRVGNTIYF. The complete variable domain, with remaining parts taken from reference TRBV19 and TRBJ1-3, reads DGGITQSPKYLFRKEGQNVTLSCEQNLNHDAMYWYRQDPGQGLRLIYYSQIVNDFQKGDIAEGYSVSREKKESFPLTVTSAQKNPTAFYLCASSPDRVGNTIYFGEGSWLTVV.

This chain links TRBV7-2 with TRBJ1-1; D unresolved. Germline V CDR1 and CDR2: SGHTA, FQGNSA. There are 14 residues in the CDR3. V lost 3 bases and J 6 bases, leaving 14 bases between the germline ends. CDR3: CASSFRLTGAEAFF. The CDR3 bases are TGTGCCAGCAGCTTCCGTCTCACCGGGGCTGAAGCTTTCTTT.

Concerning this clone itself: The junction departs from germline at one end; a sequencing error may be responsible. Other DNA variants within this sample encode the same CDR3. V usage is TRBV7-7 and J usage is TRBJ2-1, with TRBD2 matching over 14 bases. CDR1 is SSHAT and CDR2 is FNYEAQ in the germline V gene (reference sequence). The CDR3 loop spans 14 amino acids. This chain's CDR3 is CASSLGLAGDEQFF. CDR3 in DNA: TGTGCTAGCAGCTTGGGACTAGCGGGGGATGAGCAGTTCTTC.

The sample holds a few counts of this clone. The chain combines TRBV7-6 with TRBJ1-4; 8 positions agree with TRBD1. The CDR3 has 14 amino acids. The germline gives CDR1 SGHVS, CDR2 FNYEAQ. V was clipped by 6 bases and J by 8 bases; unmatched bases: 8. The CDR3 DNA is TGTGCCAGCAGTTCAGGGGGCGGAGGGGAAAAACTGTTTTTT. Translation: CASSSGGGGEKLFF.

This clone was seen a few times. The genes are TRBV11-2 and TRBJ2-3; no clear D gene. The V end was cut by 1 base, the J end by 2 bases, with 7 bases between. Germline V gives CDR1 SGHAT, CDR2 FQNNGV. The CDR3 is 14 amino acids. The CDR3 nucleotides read TGTGCCAGCAGCTTAGCAGTTGCCACAGATACGCAGTATTTT. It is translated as CASSLAVATDTQYF.

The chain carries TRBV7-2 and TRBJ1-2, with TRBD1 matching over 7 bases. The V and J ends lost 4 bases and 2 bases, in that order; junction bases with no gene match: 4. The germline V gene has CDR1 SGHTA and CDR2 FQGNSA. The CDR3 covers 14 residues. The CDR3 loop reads CASSSGGFNYGYTF. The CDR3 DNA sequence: TGTGCCAGCAGCTCAGGGGGTTTCAACTATGGCTACACCTTC.